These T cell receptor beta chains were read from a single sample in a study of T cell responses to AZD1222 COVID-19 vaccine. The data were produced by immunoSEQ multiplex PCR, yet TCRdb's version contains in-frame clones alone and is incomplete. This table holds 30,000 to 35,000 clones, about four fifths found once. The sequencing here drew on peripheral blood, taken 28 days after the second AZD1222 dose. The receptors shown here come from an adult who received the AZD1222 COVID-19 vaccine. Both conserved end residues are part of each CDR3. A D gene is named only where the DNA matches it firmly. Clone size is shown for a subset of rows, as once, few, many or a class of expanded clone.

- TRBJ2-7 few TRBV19 TGTGCCAGTAGTATGGTGGGACTGACCTACGAGCAGTACTTC CASSMVGLTYEQYF
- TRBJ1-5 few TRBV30 TGTGCCTGGAGCAAAGGGGGGTCCAATCAGCCCCAGCATTTT CAWSKGGSNQPQHF
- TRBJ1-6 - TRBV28 TGTGCCAGCAGTTCCGTTAATTGGGCAGGTAATTCACCCCTCCACTTT CASSSVNWAGNSPLHF
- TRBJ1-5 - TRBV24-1 TGTGCCACCAGTGACACCGGGGCGAGCAATCAGCCCCAGCATTTT CATSDTGASNQPQHF
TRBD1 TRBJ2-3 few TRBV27 TGTGCCAGCACTCCAAGGGGCCCGGGGACAGTCACAGATACGCAGTATTTT CASTPRGPGTVTDTQYF
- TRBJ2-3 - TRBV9 TGTGCCAGCAGCGTAGGGCAGGGAAACACAGATACGCAGTATTTT CASSVGQGNTDTQYF
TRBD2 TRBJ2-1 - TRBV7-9 TGTGCCAGCAGCTTATCCGGGACTAGCGGGAGTATTGAGCAGTTCTTC CASSLSGTSGSIEQFF
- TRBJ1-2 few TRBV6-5 TGTGCCAGCAGTTACGACAGTCAATATGGCTACACCTTC CASSYDSQYGYTF
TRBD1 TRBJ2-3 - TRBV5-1 TGCGCCAGCAGCTTTCGACAGGGAAAGGCAGATACGCAGTATTTT CASSFRQGKADTQYF
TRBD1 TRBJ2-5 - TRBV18 TGTGCCAGCTCACCACCACAGGGGATGATAGCAGAGACCCAGTACTTC CASSPPQGMIAETQYF
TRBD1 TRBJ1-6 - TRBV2 TGTGCCAGCAGTGAAAATTCGGGGACAGGGGGTTCACCCCTCCACTTT CASSENSGTGGSPLHF
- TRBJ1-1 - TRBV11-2 TGTGCCAGCAGCTTAAGGGACCTCAAGAGGTCTGAAGCTTTCTTT CASSLRDLKRSEAFF
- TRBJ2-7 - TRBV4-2 TGTGCCAGCAGCCAAGCGGGCAGGGCGGCCTACGAGCAGTACTTC CASSQAGRAAYEQYF
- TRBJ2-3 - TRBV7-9 TGTGCCAGCAGCCCACCAAGAGATACGCAGTATTTT CASSPPRDTQYF
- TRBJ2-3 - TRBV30 TGTGCCTGGAGTGTTTCGGGCGAAGACCCGACTAGCACAGATACGCAGTATTTT CAWSVSGEDPTSTDTQYF
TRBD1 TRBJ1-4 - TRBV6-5 TGTGCCAGCAGCCGTAGGGGACAGGGAAATGAAAAACTGTTTTTT CASSRRGQGNEKLFF